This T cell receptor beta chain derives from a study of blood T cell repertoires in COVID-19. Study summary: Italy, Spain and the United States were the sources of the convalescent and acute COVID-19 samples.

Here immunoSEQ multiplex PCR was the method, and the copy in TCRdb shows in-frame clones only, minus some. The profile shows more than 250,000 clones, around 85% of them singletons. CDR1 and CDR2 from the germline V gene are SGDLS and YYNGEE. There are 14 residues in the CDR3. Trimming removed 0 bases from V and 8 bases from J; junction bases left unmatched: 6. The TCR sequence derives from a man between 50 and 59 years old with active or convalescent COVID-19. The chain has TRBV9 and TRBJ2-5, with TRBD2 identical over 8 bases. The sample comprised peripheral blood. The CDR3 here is CASSVVSSGPTQYF. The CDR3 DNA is TGTGCCAGCAGCGTAGTTTCTAGCGGGCCAACCCAGTACTTC.